A selection of T cell receptor beta chains follows, all from one sample in a study of T-cell memory formation after mild COVID-19. Using its own MiXCR run on the 5' RACE reads, TCRdb lists one record per CDR3 protein. Counted here are approximately 250,000 distinct CDR3 sequences, roughly 17% occurring once; the ten biggest clones make up 22%. Sequenced: PBMCs or a T cell subset sorted from them (not recorded which). These receptors all come from a man between 18 and 35 years old who had mild COVID-19 (a few samples of this study predate the infection). Cell type and time point are not known. CDR3s include the opening cysteine and the closing phenylalanine or tryptophan. The D gene is left open where the match is weak. Where a row states a size, it is once, few, many or the class of an expanded clone; other rows omit it.

.	few	TRBV5-1	TRBJ1-1	CASSLTQVNTEAFF	TGCGCCAGCAGCTTGACACAGGTGAACACTGAAGCTTTCTTT
.	few	TRBV20-1	TRBJ2-1	CSASGGGPYNEQFF	TGCAGTGCTAGTGGGGGGGGCCCCTACAATGAGCAGTTCTTC
.	.	TRBV5-1	TRBJ2-3	CASSLEQLGTDTQYF	TGCGCCAGCAGCTTGGAGCAACTGGGCACAGATACGCAGTATTTT
.	.	TRBV28	TRBJ2-2	CASSSHQVLSGELFF	TGTGCCAGCAGTTCCCACCAAGTCTTGTCCGGGGAGCTGTTTTTT
.	once	TRBV29-1	TRBJ2-1	CSVYRRREQFF	TGCAGCGTTTATAGGAGGCGTGAGCAGTTCTTC
.	.	TRBV6-1	TRBJ2-7	CASAEGEFEQYF	TGTGCCAGCGCCGAAGGGGAATTCGAGCAGTACTTC
TRBD1	many	TRBV9	TRBJ2-1	CASTPQGAYNEQFF	TGTGCCAGCACCCCACAGGGGGCCTACAATGAGCAGTTCTTC
.	few	TRBV4-2	TRBJ2-3	CASSQVARGATDTQYF	TGTGCCAGCAGCCAGGTGGCTCGAGGGGCCACAGATACGCAGTATTTT
.	many	TRBV9	TRBJ2-7	CASSGAAGVEQYF	TGTGCCAGCAGCGGCGCCGCAGGGGTCGAGCAGTACTTC
.	few	TRBV20-1	TRBJ2-3	CSATPPGTDTQYF	TGCAGTGCCACGCCGCCGGGGACAGATACGCAGTATTTT
.	few	TRBV3-1	TRBJ2-3	CASSPGPGRPSTDTQYF	TGTGCCAGCAGCCCAGGACCGGGCAGACCTAGCACAGATACGCAGTATTTT
TRBD2	few	TRBV7-2	TRBJ2-3	CASSFGGGADTQYF	TGTGCCAGCAGCTTCGGGGGGGGAGCAGATACGCAGTATTTT
TRBD2	few	TRBV24-1	TRBJ2-1	CATSGGGGAYNEQFF	TGTGCCACCAGTGGCGGCGGGGGGGCCTACAATGAGCAGTTCTTC
.	few	TRBV7-3	TRBJ2-2	CASSPGFPGELFF	TGTGCCAGCAGCCCAGGGTTTCCCGGGGAGCTGTTTTTT
TRBD1	.	TRBV12-3/TRBV12-4	TRBJ2-1	CASSLTGQRYNEQFF	TGTGCCAGCAGTTTAACGGGACAGAGATACAATGAGCAGTTCTTC
.	few	TRBV6-5	TRBJ1-1	CASYAVFTEAFF	TGTGCCAGTTATGCCGTCTTCACTGAAGCTTTCTTT
TRBD2	.	TRBV7-3	TRBJ2-3	CASSRRSGGTDTQYF	TGTGCCAGCAGCCGGAGGAGCGGGGGGACAGATACGCAGTATTTT